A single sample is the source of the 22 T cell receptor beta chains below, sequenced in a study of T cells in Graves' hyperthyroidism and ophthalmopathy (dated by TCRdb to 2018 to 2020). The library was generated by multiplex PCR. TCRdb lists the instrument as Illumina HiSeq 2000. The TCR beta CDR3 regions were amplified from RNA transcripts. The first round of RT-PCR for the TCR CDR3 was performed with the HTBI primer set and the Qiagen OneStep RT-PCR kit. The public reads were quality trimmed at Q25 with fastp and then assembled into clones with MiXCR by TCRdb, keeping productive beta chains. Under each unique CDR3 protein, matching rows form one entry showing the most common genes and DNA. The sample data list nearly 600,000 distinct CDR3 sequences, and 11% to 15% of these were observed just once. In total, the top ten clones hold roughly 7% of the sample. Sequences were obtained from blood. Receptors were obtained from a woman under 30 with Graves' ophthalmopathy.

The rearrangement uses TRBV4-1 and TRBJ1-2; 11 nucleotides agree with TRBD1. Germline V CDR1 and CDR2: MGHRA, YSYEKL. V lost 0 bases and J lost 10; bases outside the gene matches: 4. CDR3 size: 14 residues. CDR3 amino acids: CASSQEGTGGDYTF. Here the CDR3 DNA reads TGCGCCAGCAGCCAAGAAGGGACAGGGGGTGACTACACCTTC.

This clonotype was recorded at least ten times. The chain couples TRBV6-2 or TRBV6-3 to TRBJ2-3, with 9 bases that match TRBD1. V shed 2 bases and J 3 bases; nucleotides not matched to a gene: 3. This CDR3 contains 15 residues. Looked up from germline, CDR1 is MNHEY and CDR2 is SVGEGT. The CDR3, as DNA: TGTGCCAGCAGTTACGGACAGGGGCAAACAGATACGCAGTATTTT. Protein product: CASSYGQGQTDTQYF.

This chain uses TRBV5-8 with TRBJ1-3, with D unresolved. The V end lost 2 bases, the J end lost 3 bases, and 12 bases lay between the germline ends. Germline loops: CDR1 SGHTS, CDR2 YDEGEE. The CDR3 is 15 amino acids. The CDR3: CASSFVSHDGNTIYF. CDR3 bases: TGTGCCAGCAGCTTCGTTAGTCACGATGGAAACACCATATATTTT.

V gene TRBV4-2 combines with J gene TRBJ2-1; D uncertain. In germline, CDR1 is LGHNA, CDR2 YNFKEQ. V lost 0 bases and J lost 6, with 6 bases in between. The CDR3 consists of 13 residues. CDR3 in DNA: TGTGCCAGCAGCCAAGATAGGCCCAATGAGCAGTTCTTC. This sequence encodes CASSQDRPNEQFF.

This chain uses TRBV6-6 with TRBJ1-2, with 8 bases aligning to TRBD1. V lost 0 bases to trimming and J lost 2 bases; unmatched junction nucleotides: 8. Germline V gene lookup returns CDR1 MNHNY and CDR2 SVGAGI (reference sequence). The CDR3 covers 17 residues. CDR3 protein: CASSYSKTGDRNYGYTF. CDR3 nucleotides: TGTGCCAGCAGTTACTCCAAGACAGGGGATAGGAACTATGGCTACACCTTC.

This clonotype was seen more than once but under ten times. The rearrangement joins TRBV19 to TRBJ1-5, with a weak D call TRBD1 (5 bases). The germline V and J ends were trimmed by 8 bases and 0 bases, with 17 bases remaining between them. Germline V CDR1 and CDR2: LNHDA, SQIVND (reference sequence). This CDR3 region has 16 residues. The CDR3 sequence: CASHPGDGDSNQPQHF. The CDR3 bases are TGTGCCAGTCATCCCGGGGACGGTGATAGCAATCAGCCCCAGCATTTT.

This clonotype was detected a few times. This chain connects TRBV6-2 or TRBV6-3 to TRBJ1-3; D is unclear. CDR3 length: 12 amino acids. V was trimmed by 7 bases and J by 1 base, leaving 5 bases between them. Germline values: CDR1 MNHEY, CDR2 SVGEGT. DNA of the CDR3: TGTGCCAGCACCAGGTCTGGAAACACCATATATTTT. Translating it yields CASTRSGNTIYF.

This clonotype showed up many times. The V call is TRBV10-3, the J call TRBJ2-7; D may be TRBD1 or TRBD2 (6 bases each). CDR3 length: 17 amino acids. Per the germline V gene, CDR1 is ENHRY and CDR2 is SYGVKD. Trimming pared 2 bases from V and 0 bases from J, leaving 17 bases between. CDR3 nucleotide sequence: TGTGCCATCAGTGAGCCGGGGGTGGGGGACAACTCCTACGAGCAGTACTTC. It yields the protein CAISEPGVGDNSYEQYF.

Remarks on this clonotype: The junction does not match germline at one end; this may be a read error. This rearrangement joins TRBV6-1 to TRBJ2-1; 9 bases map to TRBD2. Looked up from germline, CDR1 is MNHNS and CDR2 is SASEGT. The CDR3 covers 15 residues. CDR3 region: CAGSYSGSLYNEQFF. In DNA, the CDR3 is TGTGCCGGCAGTTATAGCGGGAGTCTGTACAATGAGCAGTTCTTC.

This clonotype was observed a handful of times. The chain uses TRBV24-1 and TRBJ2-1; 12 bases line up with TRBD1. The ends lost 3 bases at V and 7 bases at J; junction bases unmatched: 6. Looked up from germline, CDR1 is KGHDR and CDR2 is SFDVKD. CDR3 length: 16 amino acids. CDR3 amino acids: CATSDIRDRGQNEQFF. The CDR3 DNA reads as TGTGCCACCAGTGATATAAGGGACAGGGGGCAAAATGAGCAGTTCTTC.

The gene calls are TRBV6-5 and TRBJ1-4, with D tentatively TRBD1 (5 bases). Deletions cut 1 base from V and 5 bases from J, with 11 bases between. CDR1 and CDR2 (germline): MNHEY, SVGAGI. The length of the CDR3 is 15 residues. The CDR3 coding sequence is TGTGCCAGCAGTTACTTCGGGACGGAGAATGAAAAACTGTTTTTT. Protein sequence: CASSYFGTENEKLFF.

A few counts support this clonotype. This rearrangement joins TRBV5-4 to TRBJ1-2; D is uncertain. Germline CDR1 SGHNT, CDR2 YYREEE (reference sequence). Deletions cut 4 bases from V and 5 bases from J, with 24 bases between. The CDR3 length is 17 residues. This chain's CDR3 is CASSRPLPDGRTYGYTF. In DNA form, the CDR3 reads TGTGCCAGCAGCCGGCCTCTACCCGACGGACGGACTTATGGCTACACCTTC.

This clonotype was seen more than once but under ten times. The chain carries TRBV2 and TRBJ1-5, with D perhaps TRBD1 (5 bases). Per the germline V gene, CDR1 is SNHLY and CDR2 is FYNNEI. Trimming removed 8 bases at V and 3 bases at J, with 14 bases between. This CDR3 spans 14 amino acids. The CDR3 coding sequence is TGTGCCAGCGTTAATCAGGGTTCCAATCAGCCCCAGCATTTT. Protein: CASVNQGSNQPQHF.

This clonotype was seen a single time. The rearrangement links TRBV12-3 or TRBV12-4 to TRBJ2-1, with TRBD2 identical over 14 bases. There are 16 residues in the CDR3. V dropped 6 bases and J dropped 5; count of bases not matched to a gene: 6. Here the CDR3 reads CASRLGLAGENNEQFF. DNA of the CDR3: TGTGCCAGCAGACTGGGACTAGCGGGAGAAAACAATGAGCAGTTCTTC.

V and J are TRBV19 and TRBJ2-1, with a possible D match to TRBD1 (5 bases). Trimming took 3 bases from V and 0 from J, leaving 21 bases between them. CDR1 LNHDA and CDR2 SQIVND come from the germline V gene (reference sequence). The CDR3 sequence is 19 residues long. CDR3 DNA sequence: TGTGCCAGTAGTATCCCACGAATGGGGCGGCAGAGCTCCTACAATGAGCAGTTCTTC. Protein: CASSIPRMGRQSSYNEQFF.

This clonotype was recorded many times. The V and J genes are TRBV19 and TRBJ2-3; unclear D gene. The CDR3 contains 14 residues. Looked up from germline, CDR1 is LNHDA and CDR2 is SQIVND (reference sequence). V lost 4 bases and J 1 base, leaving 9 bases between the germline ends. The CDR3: CASSRESGTDTQYF. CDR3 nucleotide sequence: TGTGCCAGTAGTAGGGAATCGGGCACAGATACGCAGTATTTT. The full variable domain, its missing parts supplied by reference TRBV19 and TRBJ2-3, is DGGITQSPKYLFRKEGQNVTLSCEQNLNHDAMYWYRQDPGQGLRLIYYSQIVNDFQKGDIAEGYSVSREKKESFPLTVTSAQKNPTAFYLCASSRESGTDTQYFGPGTRLTVL.

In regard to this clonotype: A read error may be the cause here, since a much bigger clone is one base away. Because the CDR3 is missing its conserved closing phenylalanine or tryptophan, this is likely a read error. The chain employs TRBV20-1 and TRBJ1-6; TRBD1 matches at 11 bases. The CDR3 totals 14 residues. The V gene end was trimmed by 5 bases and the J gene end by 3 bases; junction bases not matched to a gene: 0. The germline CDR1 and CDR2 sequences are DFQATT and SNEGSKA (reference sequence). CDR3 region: CSAGTGGYNSPLHY. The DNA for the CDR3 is TGCAGTGCTGGGACAGGGGGCTATAATTCACCCCTCCACTAT.

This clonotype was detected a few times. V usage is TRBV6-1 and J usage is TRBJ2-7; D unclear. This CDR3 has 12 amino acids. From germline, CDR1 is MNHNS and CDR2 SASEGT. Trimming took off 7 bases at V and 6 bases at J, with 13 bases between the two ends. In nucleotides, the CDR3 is TGTGCCAGCACCACTCCTGTCTCCGAGCAGTACTTC. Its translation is CASTTPVSEQYF.

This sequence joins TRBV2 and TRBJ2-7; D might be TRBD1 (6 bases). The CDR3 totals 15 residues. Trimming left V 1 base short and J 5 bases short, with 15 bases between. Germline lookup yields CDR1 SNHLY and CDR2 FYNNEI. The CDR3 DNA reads TGTGCCAGCAGTGAAGATACAGGGTCTTCGAACGAGCAGTACTTC. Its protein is CASSEDTGSSNEQYF.

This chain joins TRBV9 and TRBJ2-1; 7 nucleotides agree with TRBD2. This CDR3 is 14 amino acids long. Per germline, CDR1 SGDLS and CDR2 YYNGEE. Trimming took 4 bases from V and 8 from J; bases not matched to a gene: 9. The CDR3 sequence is CASSSLMGGDEQFF. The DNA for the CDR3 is TGTGCCAGCAGCTCCCTGATGGGAGGGGATGAGCAGTTCTTC. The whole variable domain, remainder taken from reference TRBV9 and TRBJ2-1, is DSGVTQTPKHLITATGQRVTLRCSPRSGDLSVYWYQQSLDQGLQFLIQYYNGEERAKGNILERFSAQQFPDLHSELNLSSLELGDSALYFCASSSLMGGDEQFFGPGTRLTVL.

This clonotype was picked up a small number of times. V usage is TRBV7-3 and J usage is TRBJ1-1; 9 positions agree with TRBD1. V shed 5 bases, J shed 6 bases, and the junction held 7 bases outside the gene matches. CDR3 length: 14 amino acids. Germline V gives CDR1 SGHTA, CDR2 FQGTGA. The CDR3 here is CASSPGTGTAEAFF. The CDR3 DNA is TGTGCCAGCAGCCCAGGGACAGGGACTGCTGAAGCTTTCTTT.

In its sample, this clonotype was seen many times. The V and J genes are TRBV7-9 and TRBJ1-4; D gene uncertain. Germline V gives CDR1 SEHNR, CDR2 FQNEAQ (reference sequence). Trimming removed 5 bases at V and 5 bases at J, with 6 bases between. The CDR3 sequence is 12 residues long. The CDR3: CASSVMNEKLFF. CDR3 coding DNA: TGTGCCAGCAGCGTGATGAATGAAAAACTGTTTTTT.